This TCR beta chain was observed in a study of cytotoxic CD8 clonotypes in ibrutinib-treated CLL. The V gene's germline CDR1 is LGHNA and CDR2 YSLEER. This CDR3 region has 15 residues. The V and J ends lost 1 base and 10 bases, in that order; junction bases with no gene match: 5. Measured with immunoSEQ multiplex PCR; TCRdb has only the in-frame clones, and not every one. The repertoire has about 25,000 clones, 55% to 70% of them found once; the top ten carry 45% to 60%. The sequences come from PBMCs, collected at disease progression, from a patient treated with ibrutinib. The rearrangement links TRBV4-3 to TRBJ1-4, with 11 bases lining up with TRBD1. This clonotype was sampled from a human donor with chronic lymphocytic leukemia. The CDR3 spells CASSQVGGQGVKLFF. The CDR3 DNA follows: TGCGCCAGCAGCCAAGTGGGGGGACAGGGGGTAAAACTGTTTTTT.